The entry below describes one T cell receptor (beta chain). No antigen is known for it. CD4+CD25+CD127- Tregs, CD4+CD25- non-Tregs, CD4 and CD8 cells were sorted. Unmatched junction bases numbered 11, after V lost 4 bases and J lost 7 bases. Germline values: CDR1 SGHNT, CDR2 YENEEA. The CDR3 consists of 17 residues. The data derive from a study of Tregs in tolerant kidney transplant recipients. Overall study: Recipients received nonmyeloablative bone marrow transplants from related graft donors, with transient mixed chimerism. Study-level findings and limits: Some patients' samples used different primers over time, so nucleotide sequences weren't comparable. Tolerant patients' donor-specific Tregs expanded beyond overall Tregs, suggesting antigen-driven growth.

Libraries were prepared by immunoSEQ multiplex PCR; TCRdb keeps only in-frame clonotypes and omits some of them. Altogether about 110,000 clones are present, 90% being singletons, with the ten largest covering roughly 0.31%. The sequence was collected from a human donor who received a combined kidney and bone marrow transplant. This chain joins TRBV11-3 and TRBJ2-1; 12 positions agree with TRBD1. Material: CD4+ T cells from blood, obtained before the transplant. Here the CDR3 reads CASSSPLGTGGRNEQFF. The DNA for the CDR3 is TGTGCCAGCAGCTCCCCCCTTGGGACAGGGGGCCGGAATGAGCAGTTCTTC.